This T cell receptor gamma chain was obtained from a study of γδ T cells in repeated Plasmodium falciparum infection. Across the study: Four controlled malaria infections with P. falciparum NF54 spanned 500 to 650 days. Samples were taken at baseline, before some infections, and 21 days after each.

This CDR3 is built from 15 residues. Trimming removed 0 bases from V and 0 bases from J; junction bases left unmatched: 5. Germline V gene sequence: CDR1 VINAFY, CDR2 YDVSNSKD. Gammadelta T cells were flow-sorted from PBMC into Vgamma9/Vdelta2+ and Vdelta2-negative populations for bulk analysis. Each sorted gammadelta sample had TRG and TRD chains sequenced. TCRdb re-called the multiplex PCR reads using CATT. This table has 20,000 to 30,000 gamma-chain clones, 3% appearing once. The sample holds many counts of this clone. The same CDR3 arises from other DNA sequences in this sample as well. The TCR was taken from a pool of human donors (malaria-infected and uninfected, not separated). The genes are TRGV5 and TRGJ1 or TRGJ2. Sequencing input: gamma-delta T cells from blood. The CDR3 bases are TGTGCCACCTGGGACAGGCCCCGGAATTATTATAAGAAACTCTTT. Translated: CATWDRPRNYYKKLF.